This T cell receptor (beta chain) was identified in a study of T cells after posttransplantation cyclophosphamide. General study results and limits: Recipient CMV seropositivity and CMV reactivation strongly tracked TRB clonality.

This clone was recorded a few times. What it binds is unknown. Libraries were prepared by immunoSEQ multiplex PCR; TCRdb keeps only in-frame clonotypes and omits some of them. The sample includes 5,500 to 7,500 clones, none of them occurring once. A marrow graft followed busulfan-fludarabine conditioning, with cyclophosphamide on days +3 and +4. With V trimmed by 6 bases and J by 7 bases, 10 bases remained unmatched. The CDR3 runs to 17 residues. Germline lookup yields CDR1 SNHLY and CDR2 FYNNEI. The specimen was PBMCs, collected after allogeneic stem cell transplant with posttransplant cyclophosphamide. The V call is TRBV2, the J call TRBJ2-1; 15 bases are a match to TRBD2. This receptor was taken from a male patient in his 50s who received an allogeneic stem cell transplant from an unrelated donor, was CMV-positive, and had acute GVHD only. These T cells may partly come from the graft donor. The CDR3 loop reads CASRIPGLAGGRNEQFF. The CDR3 DNA sequence: TGTGCCAGCAGAATCCCCGGACTAGCGGGGGGGAGGAATGAGCAGTTCTTC. The full variable domain, completed using reference TRBV2 and TRBJ2-1, is EPEVTQTPSHQVTQMGQEVILRCVPISNHLYFYWYRQILGQKVEFLVSFYNNEISEKSEIFDDQFSVERPDGSNFTLKIRSTKLEDSAMYFCASRIPGLAGGRNEQFFGPGTRLTVL.